A selection of T cell receptor beta chains follows, all from one sample in a study of shared clonotypes between healthy human individuals. Sequenced by immunoSEQ multiplex PCR; TCRdb stores in-frame clones only, minus some. The sample gives around 2.5 million clones, roughly 93% of which show up once; roughly 0.36% is in the top ten. The sequenced sample was naive CD4+ T cells from PBMCs. These receptors were collected from a man younger than 35 in good health. Some clones in this sample may be carry-over from other donors' samples. The CDR3 runs from the conserved cysteine through the conserved F or W. A D gene is named only where the DNA matches it firmly. Clone size is stated in some rows and not others, as once, few, many or a class when expanded.

size: .
D: TRBD1
J: TRBJ2-4
V: TRBV7-8
DNA: TGTGCCAGCACCCCGGGGACAGTCGTGGCCAAAAACATTCAGTACTTC
CDR3: CASTPGTVVAKNIQYF

size: .
D: TRBD1
J: TRBJ2-2
V: TRBV6-1
DNA: TGTGCCAGCATCCGGGACAGTACCACCGGGGAGCTGTTTTTT
CDR3: CASIRDSTTGELFF

size: .
D: .
J: TRBJ2-1
V: TRBV6-4
DNA: TGTGCCAGCCCCTCGTCTGGTCAGGCCAAAAATTCCTACAATGAGCAGTTCTTC
CDR3: CASPSSGQAKNSYNEQFF

size: .
D: .
J: TRBJ2-6
V: TRBV5-1
DNA: TGCGCCAGCAGCTTGGTCGTGGGCTCTGGGGCCAACGTCCTGACTTTC
CDR3: CASSLVVGSGANVLTF

size: .
D: TRBD2
J: TRBJ2-7
V: TRBV6-6
DNA: TGTGCCAGCAGTCCCAGACTAGCGGGAACCTACGAGCAGTACTTC
CDR3: CASSPRLAGTYEQYF

size: .
D: .
J: TRBJ1-2
V: TRBV5-1
DNA: TGCGCCAGCAGCTTGGACAGCCGGAACTATGGCTACACCTTC
CDR3: CASSLDSRNYGYTF

size: .
D: .
J: TRBJ2-7
V: TRBV28
DNA: TGTGCCAGCAGTTCCCCGGGGGCGTTATCCTACGAGCAGTACTTC
CDR3: CASSSPGALSYEQYF

size: .
D: .
J: TRBJ2-2
V: TRBV5-1
DNA: TGCGCCAGCAGCTTGACCGTAGGGCCCGGGGAGCTGTTTTTT
CDR3: CASSLTVGPGELFF

size: .
D: .
J: TRBJ2-1
V: TRBV4-3
DNA: TGCGCCAGCAGCCTCGGGACTCCCAGTAGCTCCTACAATGAGCAGTTCTTC
CDR3: CASSLGTPSSSYNEQFF

size: .
D: .
J: TRBJ2-7
V: TRBV12-5
DNA: TGTGCTAGTGGTTTTGCCCTCGGACGGACGGTGGAGCAGTACTTC
CDR3: CASGFALGRTVEQYF

size: once
D: .
J: TRBJ2-3
V: TRBV28
DNA: TGTGCCAGCAGCCGTTACCCCGCAGCTTACACAGATACGCAGTATTTT
CDR3: CASSRYPAAYTDTQYF

size: .
D: .
J: TRBJ2-3
V: TRBV18
DNA: TGTGCCAGCTCACTCTACCAGACTACCACAGATACGCAGTATTTT
CDR3: CASSLYQTTTDTQYF

size: .
D: .
J: TRBJ2-2
V: TRBV9
DNA: TGTGCCAGCAGGCCCGGGCCCAACACCGGGGAGCTGTTTTTT
CDR3: CASRPGPNTGELFF

size: .
D: TRBD2
J: TRBJ2-5
V: TRBV5-6
DNA: TGTGCCAGCAGCTTCGGCCGCCGGGGGGCCCAGTACTTC
CDR3: CASSFGRRGAQYF

size: .
D: TRBD1
J: TRBJ2-1
V: TRBV7-3
DNA: TGTGCCAGCAGCGCCCAATCCGGGACAGCCTACAATGAGCAGTTCTTC
CDR3: CASSAQSGTAYNEQFF

size: .
D: TRBD2
J: TRBJ2-5
V: TRBV5-4
DNA: TGTGCCAGCAGCCCGGGGGGGACTACTAAAGAGACCCAGTACTTC
CDR3: CASSPGGTTKETQYF

size: .
D: .
J: TRBJ2-1
V: TRBV27
DNA: TGTGCCAGCAGTACCTCCGGGACTCAGCCACAGTTCTTC
CDR3: CASSTSGTQPQFF

size: .
D: .
J: TRBJ2-6
V: TRBV19
DNA: TGTGCCAGTAGTATTTTGGGCCCCTGGGCCAACGTCCTGACTTTC
CDR3: CASSILGPWANVLTF

size: .
D: .
J: TRBJ1-1
V: TRBV11-2
DNA: TGTGCCAGCAGCTTAGGGACCGGGGGAGCTTTCTTT
CDR3: CASSLGTGGAFF

size: .
D: .
J: TRBJ1-3
V: TRBV5-1
DNA: TGCGCCAGCACCGACACTGGACTTGGAAACACCATATATTTT
CDR3: CASTDTGLGNTIYF

size: .
D: TRBD2
J: TRBJ2-1
V: TRBV9
DNA: TGTGCCAGCAGCGCCTCAGGACTAGCGATATACAATGAGCAGTTCTTC
CDR3: CASSASGLAIYNEQFF

size: .
D: TRBD1
J: TRBJ1-4
V: TRBV5-4
DNA: TGTGCCAGCAGCTGGGACAGGGCGGCGACTAATGAAAAACTGTTTTTT
CDR3: CASSWDRAATNEKLFF

size: once
D: TRBD2
J: TRBJ2-7
V: TRBV6-5
DNA: TGTGCCATTCACGGGACTAGTTATGCCGAGCAGTACTTC
CDR3: CAIHGTSYAEQYF

size: once
D: TRBD1
J: TRBJ2-2
V: TRBV5-1
DNA: TGCGCCAGCAGCTTGAGTATGAGGGGGCAAGACGGGGAGCTGTTTTTT
CDR3: CASSLSMRGQDGELFF

size: .
D: .
J: TRBJ2-3
V: TRBV5-1
DNA: TGCGCCAGCAAGTTCCGAAATAGCACAGATACGCAGTATTTT
CDR3: CASKFRNSTDTQYF

size: .
D: TRBD1
J: TRBJ1-1
V: TRBV4-2
DNA: TGTGCCAGCAGCCAAGATCCCACGACAGGGGGCACTGAAGCTTTCTTT
CDR3: CASSQDPTTGGTEAFF

size: .
D: TRBD2
J: TRBJ2-5
V: TRBV30
DNA: TGTGCCTGGAGTGTACAAGCGGGGGAGACCCAGTACTTC
CDR3: CAWSVQAGETQYF

size: .
D: .
J: TRBJ1-1
V: TRBV11-3
DNA: TGTGCCAGCAGCTCGAAGTTCACTGAAGCTTTCTTT
CDR3: CASSSKFTEAFF

size: .
D: TRBD2
J: TRBJ2-1
V: TRBV7-9
DNA: TGTGCCAGCAGCGACCGTAGCGGGAGAAGATCCTACAATGAGCAGTTCTTC
CDR3: CASSDRSGRRSYNEQFF

size: .
D: TRBD1
J: TRBJ2-6
V: TRBV7-9
DNA: TGTGCCAGCAGCGCGGGACAGGGGACTTCCCCTGGGGCCAACGTCCTGACTTTC
CDR3: CASSAGQGTSPGANVLTF

size: .
D: .
J: TRBJ1-1
V: TRBV18
DNA: TGTGCCAGCTCACTTAACAACAGGATGAACACTGAAGCTTTCTTT
CDR3: CASSLNNRMNTEAFF

size: .
D: .
J: TRBJ2-7
V: TRBV15
DNA: TGTGCCACCAGCGAACCGGGACTGCATTACGAGCAGTACTTC
CDR3: CATSEPGLHYEQYF

size: few
D: TRBD1
J: TRBJ2-7
V: TRBV28
DNA: TGTGCCAGCAGTTCCAGCGGGACCGGGACAGGGGGTAGCTACGAGCAGTACTTC
CDR3: CASSSSGTGTGGSYEQYF

size: .
D: TRBD2
J: TRBJ2-1
V: TRBV18
DNA: TGTGCCAGCTCACCGGGGACTAGCGGGTACAATGAGCAGTTCTTC
CDR3: CASSPGTSGYNEQFF

size: .
D: TRBD2
J: TRBJ2-3
V: TRBV7-3
DNA: TGTGCCAGCAGCTTATGGGGACTAGCCTTAGATACGCAGTATTTT
CDR3: CASSLWGLALDTQYF

size: .
D: .
J: TRBJ1-2
V: TRBV11-2
DNA: TGTGCCAGCAGCTTAGACAGCGGAAACTATGGCTACACCTTC
CDR3: CASSLDSGNYGYTF

size: .
D: .
J: TRBJ2-4
V: TRBV28
DNA: TGTGCCAGCAGTTTGGGAAGGAACATTCAGTACTTC
CDR3: CASSLGRNIQYF

size: .
D: TRBD1
J: TRBJ2-5
V: TRBV5-6
DNA: TGTGCCAGCAGTTGGACAGGCCCTACCCAGTACTTC
CDR3: CASSWTGPTQYF

size: .
D: TRBD2
J: TRBJ2-7
V: TRBV15
DNA: TGTGCCACCAGCAGAGATAGGACTAGCGGGCCGTACGAGCAGTACTTC
CDR3: CATSRDRTSGPYEQYF

size: .
D: .
J: TRBJ2-2
V: TRBV7-3
DNA: TGTGCCAGCAGCTTAACGGGGGCCGGGGAGCTGTTTTTT
CDR3: CASSLTGAGELFF

size: .
D: .
J: TRBJ1-2
V: TRBV6-1
DNA: TGTGCCAGCAGTCCCCGGGACACCTCCCCTGGCTACACCTTC
CDR3: CASSPRDTSPGYTF

size: .
D: TRBD1
J: TRBJ2-7
V: TRBV28
DNA: TGTGCCAGCAGGGGGACAGGGGGCTTGGACGAGCAGTACTTC
CDR3: CASRGTGGLDEQYF